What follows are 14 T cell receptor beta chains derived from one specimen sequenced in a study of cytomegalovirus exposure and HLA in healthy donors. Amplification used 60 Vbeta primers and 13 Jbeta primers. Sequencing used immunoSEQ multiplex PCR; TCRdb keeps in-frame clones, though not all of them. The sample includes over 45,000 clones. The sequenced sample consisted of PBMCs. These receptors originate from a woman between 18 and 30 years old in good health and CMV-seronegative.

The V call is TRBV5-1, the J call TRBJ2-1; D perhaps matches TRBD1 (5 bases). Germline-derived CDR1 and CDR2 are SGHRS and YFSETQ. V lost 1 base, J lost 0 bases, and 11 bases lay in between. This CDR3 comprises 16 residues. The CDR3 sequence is CASSLSGDSSYNEQFF. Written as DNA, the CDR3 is TGCGCCAGCAGCTTGTCCGGAGACAGCTCCTACAATGAGCAGTTCTTC.

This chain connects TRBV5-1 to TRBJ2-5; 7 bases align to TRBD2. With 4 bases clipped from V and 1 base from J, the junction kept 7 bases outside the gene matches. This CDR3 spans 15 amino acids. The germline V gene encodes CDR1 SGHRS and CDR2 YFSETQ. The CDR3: CASSLGTTPQETQYF. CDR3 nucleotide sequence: TGCGCCAGCAGCCTCGGGACTACCCCCCAAGAGACCCAGTACTTC. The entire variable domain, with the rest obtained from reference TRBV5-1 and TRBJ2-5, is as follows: KAGVTQTPRYLIKTRGQQVTLSCSPISGHRSVSWYQQTPGQGLQFLFEYFSETQRNKGNFPGRFSGRQFSNSRSEMNVSTLELGDSALYLCASSLGTTPQETQYFGPGTRLLVL.

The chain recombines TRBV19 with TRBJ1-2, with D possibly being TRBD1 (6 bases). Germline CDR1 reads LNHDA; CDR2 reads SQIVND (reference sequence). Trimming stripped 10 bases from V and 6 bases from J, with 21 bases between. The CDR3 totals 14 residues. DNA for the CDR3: TGTGCCACTAAGTTAGGGGACACCATCCATGGCTACACCTTC. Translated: CATKLGDTIHGYTF.

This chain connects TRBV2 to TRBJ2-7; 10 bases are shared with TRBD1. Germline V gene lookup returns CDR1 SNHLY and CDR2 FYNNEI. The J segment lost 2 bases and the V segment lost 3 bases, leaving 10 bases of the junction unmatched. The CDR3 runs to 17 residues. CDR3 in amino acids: CASSDPGQGRSTYEQYF. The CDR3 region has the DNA TGTGCCAGCAGTGATCCGGGACAGGGGCGTAGTACCTACGAGCAGTACTTC.

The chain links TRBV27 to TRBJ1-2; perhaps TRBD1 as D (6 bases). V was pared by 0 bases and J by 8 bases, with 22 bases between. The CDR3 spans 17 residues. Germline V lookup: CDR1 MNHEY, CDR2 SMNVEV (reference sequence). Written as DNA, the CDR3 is TGTGCCAGCAGTTTATCCCCGACAGGCGACTCGGCTAGAGGCTACACCTTC. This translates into CASSLSPTGDSARGYTF.

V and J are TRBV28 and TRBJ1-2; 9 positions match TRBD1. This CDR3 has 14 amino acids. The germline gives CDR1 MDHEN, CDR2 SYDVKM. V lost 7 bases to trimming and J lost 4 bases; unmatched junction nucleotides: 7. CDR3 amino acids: CASTKTGGSYGYTF. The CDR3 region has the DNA TGTGCCAGCACTAAGACAGGGGGGTCCTATGGCTACACCTTC.

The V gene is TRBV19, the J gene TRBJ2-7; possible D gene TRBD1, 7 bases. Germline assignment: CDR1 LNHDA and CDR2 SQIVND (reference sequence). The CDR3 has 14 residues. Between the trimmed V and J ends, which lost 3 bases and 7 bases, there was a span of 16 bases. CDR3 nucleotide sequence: TGTGCCAGTAGTATGATCAGGGGGGCCGGGGAGCAGTACTTC. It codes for CASSMIRGAGEQYF.

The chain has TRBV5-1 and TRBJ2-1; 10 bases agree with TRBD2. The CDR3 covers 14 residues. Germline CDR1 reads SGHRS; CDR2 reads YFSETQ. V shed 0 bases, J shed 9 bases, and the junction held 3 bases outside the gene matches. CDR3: CASSLDPSGGEQFF. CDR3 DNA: TGCGCCAGCAGCTTGGATCCTAGCGGGGGTGAGCAGTTCTTC.

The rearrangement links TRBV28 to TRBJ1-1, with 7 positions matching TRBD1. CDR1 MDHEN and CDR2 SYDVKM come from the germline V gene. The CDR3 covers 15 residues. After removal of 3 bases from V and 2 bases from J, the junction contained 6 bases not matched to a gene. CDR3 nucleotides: TGTGCCAGCAGTTTGGGGGGACAGAGAAACACTGAAGCTTTCTTT. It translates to CASSLGGQRNTEAFF.

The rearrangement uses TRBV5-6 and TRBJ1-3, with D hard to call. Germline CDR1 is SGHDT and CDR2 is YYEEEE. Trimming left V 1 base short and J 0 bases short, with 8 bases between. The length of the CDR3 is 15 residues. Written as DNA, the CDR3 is TGTGCCAGCAGCTTGTGGCGGAACTCTGGAAACACCATATATTTT. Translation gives CASSLWRNSGNTIYF. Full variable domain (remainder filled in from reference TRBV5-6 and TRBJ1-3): DAGVTQSPTHLIKTRGQQVTLRCSPKSGHDTVSWYQQALGQGPQFIFQYYEEEERQRGNFPDRFSGHQFPNYSSELNVNALLLGDSALYLCASSLWRNSGNTIYFGEGSWLTVV.

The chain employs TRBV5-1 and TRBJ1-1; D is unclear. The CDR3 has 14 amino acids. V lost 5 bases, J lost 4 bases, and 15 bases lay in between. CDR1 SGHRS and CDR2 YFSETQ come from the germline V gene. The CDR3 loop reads CASRRAGVSTEAFF. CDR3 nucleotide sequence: TGCGCCAGCAGGAGGGCGGGCGTTAGCACTGAAGCTTTCTTT.

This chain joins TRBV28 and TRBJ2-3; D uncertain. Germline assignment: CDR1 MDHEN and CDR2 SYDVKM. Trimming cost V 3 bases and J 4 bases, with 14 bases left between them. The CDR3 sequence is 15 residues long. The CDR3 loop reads CASSLVGSVADTQYF. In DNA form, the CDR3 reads TGTGCCAGCAGTTTGGTGGGCTCGGTGGCAGATACGCAGTATTTT.

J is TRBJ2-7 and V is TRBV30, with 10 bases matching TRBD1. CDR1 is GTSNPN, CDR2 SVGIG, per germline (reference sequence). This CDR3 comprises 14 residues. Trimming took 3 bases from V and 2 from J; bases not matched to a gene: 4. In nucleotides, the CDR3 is TGTGCCTGGAGGCGGGACAGGGGTGCCTACGAGCAGTACTTC. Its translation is CAWRRDRGAYEQYF. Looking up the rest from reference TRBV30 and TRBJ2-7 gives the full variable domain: SQTIHQWPATLVQPVGSPLSLECTVEGTSNPNLYWYRQAAGRGLQLLFYSVGIGQISSEVPQNLSASRPQDRQFILSSKKLLLSDSGFYLCAWRRDRGAYEQYFGPGTRLTVT.

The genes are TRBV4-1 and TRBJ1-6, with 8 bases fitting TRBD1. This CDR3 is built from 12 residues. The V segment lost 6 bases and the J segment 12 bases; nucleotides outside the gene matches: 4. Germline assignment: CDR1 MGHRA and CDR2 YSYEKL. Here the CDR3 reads CASSARGRPLHF. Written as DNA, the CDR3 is TGCGCCAGCAGTGCCAGGGGGCGACCCCTCCACTTT.